This T cell receptor beta chain was sequenced during a study of blood T cell repertoires in COVID-19. Study-wide context: COVID-19 samples, acute and convalescent, were from the United States, Italy and Spain.

Profiled with immunoSEQ multiplex PCR; TCRdb holds only in-frame clones, not every one. This table holds 180,000 or so clones, just over 85% found once. The CDR3 has 12 residues. The V and J ends lost 4 bases and 10 bases respectively, with 11 bases between them. The V gene's germline CDR1 is LGHDT and CDR2 YNNKEL (reference sequence). Sequencing was done on a sample of peripheral blood. The chain couples TRBV3-1 (or the pseudogene TRBV3-2) to TRBJ2-1, with D possibly matching TRBD2 (6 bases). The source is a man in his fifties or sixties with acute or convalescent COVID-19. CDR3 region: CASSLSGREQFF. CDR3 in DNA: TGTGCCAGCAGCCTTAGCGGAAGAGAGCAGTTCTTC.